This T cell receptor (beta chain) was recovered during a study of T-cell reconstitution after alpha-beta-depleted transplantation in children (dated by TCRdb to between 2015 and 2016). In terms of the full investigation: The study quantitatively tracked T-cell immune reconstitution after TCRalphabeta/CD19-depleted allogeneic hematopoietic cell transplantation in children using TCR repertoire profiling. Overall results and qualifications from the work: Apparently early alphabetaT-cell count recovery about two months after transplant reportedly relied on only several hundred rapidly expanded clones derived from non-depleted graft cells. Over the following months the frequencies of hyperexpanded clones went down, and after one year T-cell counts and TCRbeta diversity were mostly credited to newly produced T cells. In some patients, the high TCRbeta diversity seen at day 60 was put down to recipient T cells and intrathymic progenitors that had survived conditioning.

This clonotype has a count of ten or more. The antigen this receptor binds is unknown. No base qualities exist here, and no much larger clone lies one base off it. The germline V gene (reference sequence) gives CDR1 as MNHNY and CDR2 as SVGAGI. V loses 6 bases of germline sequence and J loses 4 bases, and the interval between the two ends is 5 bases. Its CDR3 holds 11 amino acids, cysteine through phenylalanine. The entry retains the CDR3 DNA only, 33 bases that are in frame from base 1. The method behind the library was PCR. The instrument was an Illumina HiSeq 2500. TCR library preparation used molecular barcoding, with unique molecular identifiers applied to normalize quantification of the TCRbeta repertoire. TCRdb trimmed public reads at Q25 via fastp, called clones via MiXCR and kept in-frame beta chains. Under each unique CDR3 protein, matching rows form one entry showing the most common genes and DNA. This sample is represented by a few hundred thousand distinct CDR3 sequences; about a quarter of them were singletons. 2.6% of the sample goes to the ten largest clones.

The label giving this sample's treatment or condition can be read as: allogeneic hematopoietic cell transplantation with graft depleted of TCRalphabeta T cells and CD19 B cells. TCRalphabeta/CD19-depleted allogeneic hematopoietic cell grafts were given to the transplant recipients, all of whom were children. The specimen comprised PBMCs, sampled before TCRalphabeta/CD19-depleted stem cell transplant. This receptor was obtained from a girl aged 2-10 years with Fanconi anemia, due to receive a stem cell transplant. Recombination connected TRBV6-6 to TRBJ2-3, with TRBD1 perhaps the D gene, on 5 matching bases. The CDR3: CASRGADTQYF. The DNA sequence is as follows: TGTGCCAGCAGAGGGGCAGATACGCAGTATTTT.